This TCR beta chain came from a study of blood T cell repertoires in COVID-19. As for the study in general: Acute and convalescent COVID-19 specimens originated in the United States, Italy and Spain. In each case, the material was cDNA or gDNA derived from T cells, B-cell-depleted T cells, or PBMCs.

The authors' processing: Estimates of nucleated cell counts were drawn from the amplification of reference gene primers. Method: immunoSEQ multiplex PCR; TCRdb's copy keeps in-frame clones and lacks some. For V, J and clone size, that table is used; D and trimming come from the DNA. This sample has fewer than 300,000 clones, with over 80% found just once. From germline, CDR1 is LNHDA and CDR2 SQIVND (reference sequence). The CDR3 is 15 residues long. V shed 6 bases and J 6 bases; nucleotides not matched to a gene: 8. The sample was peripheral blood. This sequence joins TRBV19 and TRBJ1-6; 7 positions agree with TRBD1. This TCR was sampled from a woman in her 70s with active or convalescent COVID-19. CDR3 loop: CASSHPGQPNSPLHF. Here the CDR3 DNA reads TGTGCCAGTAGCCATCCGGGACAGCCTAATTCACCCCTCCACTTT.